This T cell receptor (beta chain) was recovered during a study of CD8 T cells in ankylosing spondylitis (dated by TCRdb to 2015 to 2018). Turning to the overall study: The study profiled T cell receptor beta repertoires in healthy donors and ankylosing spondylitis patients to find disease-linked TCR variants. The full study cohort comprised 20 to 25 ankylosing spondylitis patients and roughly 110 healthy donors. Samples of peripheral blood were taken, and for ankylosing spondylitis patients, synovial fluid was collected as well. Study-wide conclusions, independent of this receptor: A TCR beta motif made up of under ten highly homologous amino acid variants appeared to be characteristic of blood from ankylosing spondylitis patients. The disease-linked clones showed a CD8+ phenotype and occurred at relatively low frequencies in peripheral blood. Some TCR beta motif variants had previously been reported in synovial fluid and blood of reactive arthritis patients, which suggested common disease-initiation mechanisms. The disease-linked clones were reported as significantly enriched in matched synovial fluid samples from ankylosing spondylitis patients.

Trimming costs V 5 bases and J 1 base, and their ends lie 14 bases apart. The germline V gene gives CDR1 as SGHAT and CDR2 as FQNNGV. The CDR3 contains 15 residues, cysteine and phenylalanine counted. Only CDR3 DNA is held: 45 bases, read in frame from base 1. Comments on this clonotype: Its antigen is unknown. Base qualities are missing; no much larger clone stands one base away.

The data were produced on an Illumina HiSeq 2500. TCR beta libraries were prepared by quantitative 5'-RACE with molecular barcodes. The original pipeline was this. Disease-linked TCR variants were identified with a new computational method built on a probabilistic model of VDJ rearrangement. TCRdb handled the public reads itself, with Q25 trimming in fastp and clone calling in MiXCR, and kept productive beta chains. Records with the same CDR3 protein are collapsed into one entry carrying the most frequent genes and DNA. The V and J calls shown here were made by TCRdb, not taken from the authors' results. The sample records roughly 86,000 distinct CDR3 sequences, roughly 9.6% of which are singletons. The ten biggest clones cover 4.5% to 5.5% of the sample.

The source of this sequence is a male donor with ankylosing spondylitis or in good health (not recorded which). The sample comprised blood, either unsorted or a sorted T cell fraction (not recorded which). The receptor chain draws on TRBV11-2 and TRBJ1-1; no D gene can be assigned with confidence. The DNA sequence is TGTGCCAGCAGCACCCAATGGGGTAAGAACACTGAAGCTTTCTTT. Its translation is CASSTQWGKNTEAFF.